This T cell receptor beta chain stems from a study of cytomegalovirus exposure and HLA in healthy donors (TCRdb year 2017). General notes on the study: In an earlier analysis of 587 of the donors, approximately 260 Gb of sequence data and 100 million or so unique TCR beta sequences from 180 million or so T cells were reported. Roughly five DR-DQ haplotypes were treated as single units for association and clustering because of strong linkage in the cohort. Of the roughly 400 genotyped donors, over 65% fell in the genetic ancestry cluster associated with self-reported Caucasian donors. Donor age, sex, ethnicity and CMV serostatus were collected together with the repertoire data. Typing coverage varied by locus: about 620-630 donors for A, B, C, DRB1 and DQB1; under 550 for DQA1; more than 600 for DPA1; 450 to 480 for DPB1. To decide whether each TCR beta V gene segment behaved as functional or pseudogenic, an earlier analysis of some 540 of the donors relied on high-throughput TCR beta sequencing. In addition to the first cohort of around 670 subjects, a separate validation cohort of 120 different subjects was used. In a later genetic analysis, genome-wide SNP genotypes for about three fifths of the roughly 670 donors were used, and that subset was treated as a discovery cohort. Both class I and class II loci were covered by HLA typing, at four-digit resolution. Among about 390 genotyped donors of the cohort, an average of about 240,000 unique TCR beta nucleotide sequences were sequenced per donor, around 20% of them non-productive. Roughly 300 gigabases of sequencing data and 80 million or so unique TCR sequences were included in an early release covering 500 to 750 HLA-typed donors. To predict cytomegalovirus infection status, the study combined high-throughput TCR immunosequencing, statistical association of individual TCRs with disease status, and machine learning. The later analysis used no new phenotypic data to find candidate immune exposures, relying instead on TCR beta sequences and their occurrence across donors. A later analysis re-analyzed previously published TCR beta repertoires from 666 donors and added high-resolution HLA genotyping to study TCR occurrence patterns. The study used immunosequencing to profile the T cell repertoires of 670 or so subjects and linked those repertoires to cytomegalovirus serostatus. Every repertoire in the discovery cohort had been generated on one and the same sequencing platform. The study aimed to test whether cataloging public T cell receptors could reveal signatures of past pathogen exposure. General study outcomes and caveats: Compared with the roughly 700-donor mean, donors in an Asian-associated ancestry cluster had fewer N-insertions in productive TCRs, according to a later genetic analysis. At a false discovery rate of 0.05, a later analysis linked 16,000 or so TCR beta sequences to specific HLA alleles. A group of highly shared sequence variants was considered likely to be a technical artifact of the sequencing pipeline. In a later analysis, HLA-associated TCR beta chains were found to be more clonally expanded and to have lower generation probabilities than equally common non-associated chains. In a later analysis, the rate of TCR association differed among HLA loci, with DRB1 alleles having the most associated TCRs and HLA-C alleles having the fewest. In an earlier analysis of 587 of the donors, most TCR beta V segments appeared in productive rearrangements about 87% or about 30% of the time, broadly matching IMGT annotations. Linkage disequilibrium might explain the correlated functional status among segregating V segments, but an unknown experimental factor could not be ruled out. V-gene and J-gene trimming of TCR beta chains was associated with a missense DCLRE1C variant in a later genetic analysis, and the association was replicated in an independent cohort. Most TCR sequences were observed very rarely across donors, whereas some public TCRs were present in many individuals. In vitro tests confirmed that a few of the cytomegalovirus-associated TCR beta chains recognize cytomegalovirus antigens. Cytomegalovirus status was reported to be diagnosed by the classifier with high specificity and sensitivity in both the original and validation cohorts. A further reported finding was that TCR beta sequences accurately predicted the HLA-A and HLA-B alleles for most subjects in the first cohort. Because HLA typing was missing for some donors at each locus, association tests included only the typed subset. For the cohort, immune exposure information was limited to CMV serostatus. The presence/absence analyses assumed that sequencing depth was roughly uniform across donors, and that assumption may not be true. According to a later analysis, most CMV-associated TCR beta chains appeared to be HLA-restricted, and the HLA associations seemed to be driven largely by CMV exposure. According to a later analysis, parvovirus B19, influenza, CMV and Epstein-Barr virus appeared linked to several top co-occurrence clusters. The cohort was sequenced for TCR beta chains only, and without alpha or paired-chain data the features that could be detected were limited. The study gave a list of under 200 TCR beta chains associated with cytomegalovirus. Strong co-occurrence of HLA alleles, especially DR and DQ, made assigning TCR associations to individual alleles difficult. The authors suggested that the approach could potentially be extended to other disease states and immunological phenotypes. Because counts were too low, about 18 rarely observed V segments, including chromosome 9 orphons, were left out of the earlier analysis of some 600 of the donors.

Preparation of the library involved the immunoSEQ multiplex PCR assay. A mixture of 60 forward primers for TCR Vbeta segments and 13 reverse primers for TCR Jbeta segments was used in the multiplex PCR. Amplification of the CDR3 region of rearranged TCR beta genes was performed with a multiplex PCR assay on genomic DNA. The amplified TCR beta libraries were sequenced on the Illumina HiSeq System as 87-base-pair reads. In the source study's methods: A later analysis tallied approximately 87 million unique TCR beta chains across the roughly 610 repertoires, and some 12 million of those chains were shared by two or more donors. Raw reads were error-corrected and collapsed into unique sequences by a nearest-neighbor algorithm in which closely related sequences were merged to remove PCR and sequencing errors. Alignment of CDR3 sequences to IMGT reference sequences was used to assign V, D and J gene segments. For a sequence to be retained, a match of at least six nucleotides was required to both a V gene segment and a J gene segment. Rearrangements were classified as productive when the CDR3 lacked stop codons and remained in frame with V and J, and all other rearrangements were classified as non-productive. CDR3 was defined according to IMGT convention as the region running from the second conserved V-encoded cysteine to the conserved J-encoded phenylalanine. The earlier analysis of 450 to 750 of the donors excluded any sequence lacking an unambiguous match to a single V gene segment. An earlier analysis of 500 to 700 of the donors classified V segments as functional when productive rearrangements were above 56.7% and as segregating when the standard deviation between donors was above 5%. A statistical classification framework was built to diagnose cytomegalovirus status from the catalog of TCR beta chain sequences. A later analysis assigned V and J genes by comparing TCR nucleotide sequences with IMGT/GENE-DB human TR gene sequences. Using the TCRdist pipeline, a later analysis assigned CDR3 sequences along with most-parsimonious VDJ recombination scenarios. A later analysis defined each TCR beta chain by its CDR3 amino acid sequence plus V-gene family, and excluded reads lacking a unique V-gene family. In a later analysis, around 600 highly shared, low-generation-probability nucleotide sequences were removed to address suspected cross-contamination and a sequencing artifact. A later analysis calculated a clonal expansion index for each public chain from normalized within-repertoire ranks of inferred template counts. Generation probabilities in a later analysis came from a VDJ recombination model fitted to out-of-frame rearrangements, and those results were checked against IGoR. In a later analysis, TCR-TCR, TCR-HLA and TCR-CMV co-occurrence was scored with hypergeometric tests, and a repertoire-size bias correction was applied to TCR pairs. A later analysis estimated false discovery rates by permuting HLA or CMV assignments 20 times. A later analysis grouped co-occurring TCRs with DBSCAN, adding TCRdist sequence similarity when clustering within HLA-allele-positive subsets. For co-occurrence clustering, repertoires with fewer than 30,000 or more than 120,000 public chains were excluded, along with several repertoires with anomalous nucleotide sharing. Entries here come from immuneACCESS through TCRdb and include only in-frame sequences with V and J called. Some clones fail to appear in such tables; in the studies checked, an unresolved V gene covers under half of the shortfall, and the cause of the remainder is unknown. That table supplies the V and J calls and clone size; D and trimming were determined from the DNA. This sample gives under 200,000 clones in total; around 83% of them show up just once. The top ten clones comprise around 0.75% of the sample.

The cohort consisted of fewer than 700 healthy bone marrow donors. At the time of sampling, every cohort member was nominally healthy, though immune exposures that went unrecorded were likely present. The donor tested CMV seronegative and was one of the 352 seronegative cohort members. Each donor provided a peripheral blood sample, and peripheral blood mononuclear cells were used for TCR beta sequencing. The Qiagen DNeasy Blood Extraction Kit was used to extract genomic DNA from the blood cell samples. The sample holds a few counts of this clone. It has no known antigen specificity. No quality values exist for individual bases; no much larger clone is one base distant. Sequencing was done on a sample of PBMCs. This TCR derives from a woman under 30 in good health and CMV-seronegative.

The CDR3 region has the sequence CASSLGASTREAFF. The sequenced DNA is TGTGCCAGCAGCTTGGGTGCTTCGACGCGGGAAGCTTTCTTT. Here the chain combines TRBV5-4 and TRBJ1-1; the D gene cannot be named for sure. For CDR1 and CDR2, the germline V gene (reference sequence) lists SGHNT and YYREEE. Its CDR3 holds 14 amino acids, cysteine through phenylalanine. Only the CDR3 DNA is retained, 42 bases long and in frame from the first base. The V and J ends are trimmed by 0 bases and 8 bases, leaving 14 bases between them.